The present entry profiles one TCR beta chain with its context. Its antigen specificity is not known. No base quality information exists; no much larger clone differs at one position. V is pruned by 6 bases and J by 3 bases, leaving 5 bases of the junction without a gene match. From a lookup of the germline V gene, CDR1 and CDR2 are MDHEN and SYDVKM. The CDR3 measures 14 amino acids from cysteine to phenylalanine. This entry keeps only the CDR3 DNA: 42 bases, framed from base 1. Sequencing of the TRB variable region was done with the immunoSEQ hsTCRB v3.0 assay at survey level resolution. The target sequencing depth for TRB was about 40,000-55,000 T-cell genomes per sample. An Illumina MiSeq with a v3 150-cycle kit was used to sequence the pooled TRB libraries. The study's own analysis went as follows. Repertoire analysis ran in R within a reproducible Nextflow workflow covering QC, data transformation and analysis. LymphoSeq2, an R package for exploring AIRR-Seq data, was used to implement the custom analyses. Several samples that yielded fewer than 5000 total TRB sequences were excluded, so that approximately 170 HIV repertoires were analyzed. Among the 180 to 200 HIV repertoires that were kept, roughly 58 were collected before ART initiation and about 130 were collected after ART initiation. Repertoires were downsampled to 5000 TRB nucleotide sequences, with summary statistics averaged over 100 downsampling iterations. Only TRB sequences with CDR3 regions of at least seven amino acids were retained for analysis. Diversity was assessed using a clonality score derived from Shannon entropy and using the Gini coefficient. Repertoire networks linked the top 5000 CDR3 amino acid sequences whenever two sequences differed by an edit distance of one. For TRB CDR3 amino acid sequences, antigen specificity groups and MHC restriction were predicted with GLIPH2. To flag known associations with CMV, EBV, HIV or tissue antigens, CDR3 amino acid sequences were compared against VDJdb and McPAS-TCR. Pre-ART, post-ART and control groups were compared with Wilcoxon signed-rank tests and Holm-Bonferroni correction. Sourced from immuneACCESS, this table was stored by TCRdb with only in-frame sequences that have V and J called. A share of the clones is absent; for the studies checked, an unresolved V gene accounts for under half, and the remainder has no known explanation. V, J and clone size reflect that table, while D and trimming were determined from the DNA. The sample table records under 4,000 clones; more than 70% of these occur just once. Jointly, the top ten make up approximately 4.2% of the sample.

Inclusion was restricted to participants for whom at least one PBMC sample before ART initiation and at least two post-ART samples were available. All participants with HIV were treated in the United States of America. Before DNA extraction, cryopreserved samples containing 1-10 million PBMC were thawed and washed. At the time of the earliest PBMC sample for each participant with HIV, ages ranged from roughly 23 to 55 years. PBMC samples were contributed by each participant from 1-4 timepoints before ART initiation and 2-8 timepoints after ART initiation, with a median of 7 samples. For every participant, serial HIV viral load, CD4+ T-cell count, ART history and demographic data were obtained. Genomic DNA was extracted from unsorted PBMC with a Qiagen kit on a QIAcube, processed in batches of 12 samples. This record belongs to a study of long-term antiretroviral therapy in people with HIV (dated by TCRdb to 2022 to 2024). About the full investigation: The earliest samples were collected roughly a decade before the 2015 WHO recommendation for immediate ART, at a time when ART was usually postponed until CD4 counts fell. A retrospective serial study tested whether changes in peripheral blood TRB repertoire composition and diversity were associated with ART initiation and durable HIV suppression. A total of 192 cryopreserved PBMC samples came from a few dozen adults with confirmed HIV infection and were collected serially over a mean of roughly 6 years (range 1-12). Of the roughly 30 participants with HIV, 10 to 11 were female. No cross-contamination during QIAcube processing was seen in test extractions of a monoclonal T-cell line run alongside 30 to 35 polyclonal samples. What the authors observed across the whole study: No data were available on ART adherence, viral resistance or therapy changes, limiting inferences about post-ART repertoire changes. ART initiation was associated with a significant increase in TRB diversity, but diversity stayed significantly below transplant donor controls even after long-term ART. The samples span the years 2004 to 2017, and the ART regimens used may be less effective than current regimens. Because cell numbers in pre-ART samples were limited, unsorted PBMC were profiled instead of sorted CD4+ and CD8+ T cells. Narrower CDR3 length ranges were observed in HIV repertoires than in controls, and an antigen-experienced repertoire with only a slight naive shift after ART was suggested by the network structure. Limited PBMC availability meant only the TCR beta chain was sequenced, without alpha chain pairing. Expanded TRB clones identified before ART initiation dominated the repertoire across all time points, though the dominance fluctuated and decreased in many PLHIV after ART.

This TCR came from a woman in her forties or fifties with HIV. The chain is assembled from TRBV28 and TRBJ1-5; 7 central bases correspond to TRBD1. The sample consisted of unsorted PBMCs, taken 0.3 years after starting antiretroviral therapy. The CDR3 protein sequence reads: CASSDGQDNQPQHF. At the DNA level, the sequence is TGTGCCAGCAGCGACGGACAGGACAATCAGCCCCAGCATTTT.